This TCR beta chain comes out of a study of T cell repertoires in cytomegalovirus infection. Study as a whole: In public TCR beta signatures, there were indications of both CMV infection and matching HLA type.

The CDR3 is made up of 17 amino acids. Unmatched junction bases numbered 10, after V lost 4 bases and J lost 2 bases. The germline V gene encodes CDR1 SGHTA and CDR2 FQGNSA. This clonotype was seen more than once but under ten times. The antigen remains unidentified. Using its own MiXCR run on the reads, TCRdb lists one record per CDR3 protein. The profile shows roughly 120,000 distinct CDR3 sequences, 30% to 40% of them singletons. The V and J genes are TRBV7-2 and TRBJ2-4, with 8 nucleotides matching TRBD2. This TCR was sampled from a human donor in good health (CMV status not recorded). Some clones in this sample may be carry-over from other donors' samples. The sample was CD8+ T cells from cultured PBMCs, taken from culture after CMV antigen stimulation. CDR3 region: CASSWTLGGATKNIQYF. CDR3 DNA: TGTGCCAGCAGCTGGACTCTCGGGGGGGCCACCAAAAACATTCAGTACTTC.